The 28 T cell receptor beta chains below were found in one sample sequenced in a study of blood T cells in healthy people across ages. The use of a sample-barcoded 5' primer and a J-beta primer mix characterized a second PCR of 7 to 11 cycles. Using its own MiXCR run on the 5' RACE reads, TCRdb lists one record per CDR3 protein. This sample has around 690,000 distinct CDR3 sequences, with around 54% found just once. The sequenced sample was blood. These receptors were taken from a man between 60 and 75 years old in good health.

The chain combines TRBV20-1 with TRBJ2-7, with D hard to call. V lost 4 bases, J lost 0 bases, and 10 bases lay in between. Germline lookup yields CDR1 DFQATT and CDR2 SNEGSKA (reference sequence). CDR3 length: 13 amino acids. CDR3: CSATPRTSYEQYF. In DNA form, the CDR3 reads TGCAGTGCTACACCGCGGACCTCCTACGAGCAGTACTTC.

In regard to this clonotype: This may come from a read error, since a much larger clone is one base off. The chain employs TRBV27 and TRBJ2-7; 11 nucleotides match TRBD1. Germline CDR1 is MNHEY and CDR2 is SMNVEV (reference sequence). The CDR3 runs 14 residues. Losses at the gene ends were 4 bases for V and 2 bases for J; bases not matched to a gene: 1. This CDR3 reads CASSWTGGPYEQYF. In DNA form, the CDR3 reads TGTGCCAGCAGTTGGACAGGGGGCCCCTACGAGCAGTACTTC.

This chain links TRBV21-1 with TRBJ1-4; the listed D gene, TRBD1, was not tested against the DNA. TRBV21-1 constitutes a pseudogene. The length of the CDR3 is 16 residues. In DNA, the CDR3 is TGTGCCAGCCTCCCCCACCTGCAGGGGGAAAATGAAAAACTGTTTTTT. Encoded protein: CASLPHLQGENEKLFF.

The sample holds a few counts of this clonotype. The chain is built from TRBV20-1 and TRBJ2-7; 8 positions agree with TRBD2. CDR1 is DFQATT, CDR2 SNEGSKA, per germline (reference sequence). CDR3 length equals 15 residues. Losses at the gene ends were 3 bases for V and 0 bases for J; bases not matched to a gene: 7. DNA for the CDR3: TGCAGTGCTAGGATAGCGGGGTTGGGCTCCTACGAGCAGTACTTC. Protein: CSARIAGLGSYEQYF.

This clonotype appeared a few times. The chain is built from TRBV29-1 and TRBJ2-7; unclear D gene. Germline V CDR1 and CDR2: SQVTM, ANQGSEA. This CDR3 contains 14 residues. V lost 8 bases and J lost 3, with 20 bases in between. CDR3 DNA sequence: TGCAGCCTCGTAAAGGGCCAGTTAGACTACGAGCAGTACTTC. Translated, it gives CSLVKGQLDYEQYF.

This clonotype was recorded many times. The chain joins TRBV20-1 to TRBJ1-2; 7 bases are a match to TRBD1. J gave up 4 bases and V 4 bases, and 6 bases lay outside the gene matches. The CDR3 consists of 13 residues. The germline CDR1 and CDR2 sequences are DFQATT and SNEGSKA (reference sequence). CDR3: CSAKQGEGYGYTF. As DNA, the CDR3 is TGCAGTGCTAAGCAGGGGGAGGGCTATGGCTACACCTTC.

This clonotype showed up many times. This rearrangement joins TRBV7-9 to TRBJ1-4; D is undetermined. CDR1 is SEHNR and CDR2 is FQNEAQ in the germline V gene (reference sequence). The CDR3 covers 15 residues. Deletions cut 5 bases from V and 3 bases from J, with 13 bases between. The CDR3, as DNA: TGTGCCAGCAGCCCTCCGGGTGCCGCTAATGAAAAACTGTTTTTT. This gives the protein CASSPPGAANEKLFF.

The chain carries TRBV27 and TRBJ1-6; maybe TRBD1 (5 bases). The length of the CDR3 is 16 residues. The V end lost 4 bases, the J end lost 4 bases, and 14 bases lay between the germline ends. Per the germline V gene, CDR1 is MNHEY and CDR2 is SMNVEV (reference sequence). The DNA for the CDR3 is TGTGCCAGCAGTTGGTTCGGGGACCCTTATAATTCACCCCTCCACTTT. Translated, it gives CASSWFGDPYNSPLHF.

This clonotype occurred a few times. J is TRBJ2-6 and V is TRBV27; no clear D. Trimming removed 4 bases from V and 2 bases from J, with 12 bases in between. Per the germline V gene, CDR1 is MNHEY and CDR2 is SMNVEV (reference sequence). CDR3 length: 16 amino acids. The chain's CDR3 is CASSSIPAPGANVLTF. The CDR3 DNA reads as TGTGCCAGCAGTTCTATCCCAGCCCCTGGGGCCAACGTCCTGACTTTC.

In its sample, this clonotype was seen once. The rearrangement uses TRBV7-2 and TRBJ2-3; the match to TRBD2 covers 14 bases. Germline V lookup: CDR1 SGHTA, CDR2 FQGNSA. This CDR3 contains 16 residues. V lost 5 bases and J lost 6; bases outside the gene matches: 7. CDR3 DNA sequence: TGTGCCAGCAGCAAAGGACTAGCGGGAGGTGCGGATACGCAGTATTTT. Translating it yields CASSKGLAGGADTQYF.

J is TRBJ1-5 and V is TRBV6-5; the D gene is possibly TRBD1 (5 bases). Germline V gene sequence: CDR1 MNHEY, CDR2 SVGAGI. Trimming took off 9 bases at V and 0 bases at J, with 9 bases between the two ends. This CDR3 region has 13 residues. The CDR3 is CASRGNSNQPQHF. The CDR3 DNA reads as TGTGCCAGTCGGGGGAATAGCAATCAGCCCCAGCATTTT.

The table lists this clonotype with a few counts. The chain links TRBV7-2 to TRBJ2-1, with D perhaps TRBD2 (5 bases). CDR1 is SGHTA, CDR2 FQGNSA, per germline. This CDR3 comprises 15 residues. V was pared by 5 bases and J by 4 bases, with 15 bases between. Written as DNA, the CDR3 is TGTGCCAGCAGCCCCTCCGGGATCCAATACAATGAGCAGTTCTTC. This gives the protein CASSPSGIQYNEQFF.

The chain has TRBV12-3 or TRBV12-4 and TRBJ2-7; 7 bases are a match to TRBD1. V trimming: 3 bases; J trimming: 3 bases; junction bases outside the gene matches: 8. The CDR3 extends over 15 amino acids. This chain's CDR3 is CASSLNRGPGYEQYF. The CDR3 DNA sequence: TGTGCCAGCAGTTTGAACAGGGGCCCCGGCTACGAGCAGTACTTC.

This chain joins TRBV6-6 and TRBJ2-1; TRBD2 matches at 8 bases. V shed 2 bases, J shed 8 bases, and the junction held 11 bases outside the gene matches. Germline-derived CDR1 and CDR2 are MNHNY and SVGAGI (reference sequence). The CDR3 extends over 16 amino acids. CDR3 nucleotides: TGTGCCAGCAGTTACCCAGAGGCCGGGGGGGCTTATGAGCAGTTCTTC. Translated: CASSYPEAGGAYEQFF.

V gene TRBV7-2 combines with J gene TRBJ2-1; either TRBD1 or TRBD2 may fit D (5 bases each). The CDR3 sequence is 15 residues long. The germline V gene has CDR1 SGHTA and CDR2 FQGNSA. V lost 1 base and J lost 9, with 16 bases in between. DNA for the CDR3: TGTGCCAGCAGCTTAGAAGGGGAGCGCCGGGGTGAGCAGTTCTTC. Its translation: CASSLEGERRGEQFF.

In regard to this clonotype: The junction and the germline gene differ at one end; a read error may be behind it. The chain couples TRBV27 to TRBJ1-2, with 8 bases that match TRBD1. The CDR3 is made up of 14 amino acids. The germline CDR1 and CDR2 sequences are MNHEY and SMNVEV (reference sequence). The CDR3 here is CASSFGRGLYGYSF. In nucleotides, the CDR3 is TGTGCCAGCAGTTTCGGCAGGGGGCTGTATGGCTACTCCTTC.

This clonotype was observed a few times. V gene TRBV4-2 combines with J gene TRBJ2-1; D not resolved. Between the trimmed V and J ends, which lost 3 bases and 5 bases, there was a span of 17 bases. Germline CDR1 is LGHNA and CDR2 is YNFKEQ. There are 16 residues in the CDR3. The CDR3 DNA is TGTGCCAGCAGCCACCGATCCGAGGTGGCAAACAATGAGCAGTTCTTC. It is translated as CASSHRSEVANNEQFF.

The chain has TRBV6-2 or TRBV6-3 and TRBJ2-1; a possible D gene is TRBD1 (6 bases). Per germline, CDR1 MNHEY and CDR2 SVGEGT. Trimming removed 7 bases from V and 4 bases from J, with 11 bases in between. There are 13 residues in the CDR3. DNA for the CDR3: TGTGCCAGCATAGGGACACCTTACAATGAGCAGTTCTTC. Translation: CASIGTPYNEQFF.

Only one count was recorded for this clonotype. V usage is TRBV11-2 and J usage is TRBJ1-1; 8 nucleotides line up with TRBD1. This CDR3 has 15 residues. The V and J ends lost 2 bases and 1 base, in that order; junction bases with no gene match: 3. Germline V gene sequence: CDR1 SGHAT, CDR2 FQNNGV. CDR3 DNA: TGTGCCAGCAGCTTAACAGGGGGGAGGAACACTGAAGCTTTCTTT. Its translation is CASSLTGGRNTEAFF.

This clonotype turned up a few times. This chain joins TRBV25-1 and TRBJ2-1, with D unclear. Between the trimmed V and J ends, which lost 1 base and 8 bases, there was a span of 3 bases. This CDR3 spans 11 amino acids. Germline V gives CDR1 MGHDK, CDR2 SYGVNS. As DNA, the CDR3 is TGTGCCAGCAGTGAATTTGATGAGCAGTTCTTC. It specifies CASSEFDEQFF.

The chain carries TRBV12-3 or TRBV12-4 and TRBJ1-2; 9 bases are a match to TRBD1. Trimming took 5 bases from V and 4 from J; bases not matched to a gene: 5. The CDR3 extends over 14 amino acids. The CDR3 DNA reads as TGTGCCAGCAGTCGGACAGGGGATTCCTATGGCTACACCTTC. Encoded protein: CASSRTGDSYGYTF.

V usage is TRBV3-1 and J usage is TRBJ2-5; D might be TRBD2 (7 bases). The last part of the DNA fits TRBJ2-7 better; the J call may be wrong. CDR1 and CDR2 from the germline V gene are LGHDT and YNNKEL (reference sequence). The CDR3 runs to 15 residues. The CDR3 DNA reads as TGTGCCAGCAGCCAAGATGGGGGGGCCCACAACGAGCAGTACTTC. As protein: CASSQDGGAHNEQYF.

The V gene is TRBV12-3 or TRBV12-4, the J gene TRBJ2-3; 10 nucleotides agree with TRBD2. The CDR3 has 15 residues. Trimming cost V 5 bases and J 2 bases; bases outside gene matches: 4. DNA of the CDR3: TGTGCCAGCAGTATGGGACTAGCGATCACAGATACGCAGTATTTT. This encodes CASSMGLAITDTQYF.

The CDR3 reads CASSQETPRGHYSYEQYF. The CDR3 DNA reads TGCGCCAGCAGCCAAGAGACGCCAAGGGGGCACTACTCCTACGAGCAGTACTTC. The chain is built from TRBV4-1 and TRBJ2-7, with 7 bases lining up with TRBD1. The CDR3 totals 18 residues. V was clipped by 0 bases and J by 0 bases; unmatched bases: 11. Germline CDR1 reads MGHRA; CDR2 reads YSYEKL.

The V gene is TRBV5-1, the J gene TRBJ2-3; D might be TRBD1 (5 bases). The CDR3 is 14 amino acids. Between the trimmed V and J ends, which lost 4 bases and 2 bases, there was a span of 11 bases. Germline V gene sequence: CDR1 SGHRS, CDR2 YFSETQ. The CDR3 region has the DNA TGCGCCAGCAGCGTGGACACTTTCACAGATACGCAGTATTTT. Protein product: CASSVDTFTDTQYF.

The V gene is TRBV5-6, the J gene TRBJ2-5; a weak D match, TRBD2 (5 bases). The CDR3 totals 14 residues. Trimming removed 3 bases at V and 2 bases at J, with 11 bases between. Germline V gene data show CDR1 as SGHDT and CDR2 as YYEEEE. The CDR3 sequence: CASSSVGDQETQYF. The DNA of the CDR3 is TGTGCCAGCAGCTCCGTCGGGGATCAAGAGACCCAGTACTTC.

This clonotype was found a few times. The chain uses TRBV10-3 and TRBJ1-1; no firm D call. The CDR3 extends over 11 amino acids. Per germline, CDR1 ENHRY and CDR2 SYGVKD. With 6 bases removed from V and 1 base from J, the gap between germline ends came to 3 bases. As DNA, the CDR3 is TGTGCCATCAGCGGGAACACTGAAGCTTTCTTT. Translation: CAISGNTEAFF.

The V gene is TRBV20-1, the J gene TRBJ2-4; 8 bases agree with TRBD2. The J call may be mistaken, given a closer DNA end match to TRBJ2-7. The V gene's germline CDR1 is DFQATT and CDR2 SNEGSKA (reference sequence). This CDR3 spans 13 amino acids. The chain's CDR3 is CSAREGPLLEQYF. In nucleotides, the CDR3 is TGCAGTGCCCGGGAGGGACCTCTCCTCGAGCAGTACTTC.